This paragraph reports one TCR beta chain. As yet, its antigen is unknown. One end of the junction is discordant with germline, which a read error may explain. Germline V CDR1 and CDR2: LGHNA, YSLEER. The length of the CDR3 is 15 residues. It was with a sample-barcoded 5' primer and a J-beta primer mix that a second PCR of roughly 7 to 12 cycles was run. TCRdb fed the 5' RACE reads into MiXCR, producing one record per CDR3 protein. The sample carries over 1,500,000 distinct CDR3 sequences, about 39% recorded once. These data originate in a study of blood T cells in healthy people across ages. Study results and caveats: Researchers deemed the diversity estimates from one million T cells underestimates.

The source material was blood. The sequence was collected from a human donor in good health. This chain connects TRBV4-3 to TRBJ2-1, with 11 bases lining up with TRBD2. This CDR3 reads CARSQTSGGRFEQFF. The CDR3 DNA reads TGCGCCCGCAGCCAAACTAGCGGGGGAAGATTTGAGCAGTTCTTC.